This TCR beta chain was recorded in a study of blood T cell repertoires in COVID-19. Turning to the study itself: Sources were T cells, B-cell-depleted T cells, or PBMCs; the material itself was cDNA or gDNA.

As originally analysed: Reference gene primer amplification gave estimated nucleated cell counts. TCRdb's table, derived via immunoSEQ multiplex PCR, lists solely in-frame clones and lacks some. Clone size and V and J calls were adopted from that table, with D and trimming inferred from the DNA. The table records approximately 54,000 clones, 90% of them present only once. This clone has only a few counts. After removal of 2 bases from V and 7 bases from J, the junction contained 6 bases not matched to a gene. The CDR3 sequence is 15 residues long. Looked up from germline, CDR1 is KGHDR and CDR2 is SFDVKD.

The chain joins TRBV24-1 to TRBJ1-5, with TRBD1 matching over 8 bases. Sequenced material: peripheral blood. This clonotype was sampled from a man aged 50 to 60 with acute or convalescent COVID-19. Written as DNA, the CDR3 is TGTGCCACCAGTGATTCGCAGGGGGCAGGGCAGCCCCAGCATTTT. Its translation: CATSDSQGAGQPQHF.